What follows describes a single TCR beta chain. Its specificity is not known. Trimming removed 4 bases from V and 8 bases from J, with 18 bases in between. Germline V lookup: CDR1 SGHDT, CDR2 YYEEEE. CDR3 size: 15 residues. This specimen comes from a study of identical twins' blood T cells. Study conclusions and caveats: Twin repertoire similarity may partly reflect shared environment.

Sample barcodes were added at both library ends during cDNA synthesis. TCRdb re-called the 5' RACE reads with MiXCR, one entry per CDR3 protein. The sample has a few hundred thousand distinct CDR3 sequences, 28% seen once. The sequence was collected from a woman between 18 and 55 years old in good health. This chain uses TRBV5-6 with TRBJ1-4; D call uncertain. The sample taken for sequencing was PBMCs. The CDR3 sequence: CASSPWVSPWEKLFF. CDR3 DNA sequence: TGTGCCAGCAGCCCGTGGGTCTCCCCTTGGGAAAAACTGTTTTTT.